This T cell receptor beta chain was obtained from a study of post-analysis software for immune sequencing data. Study in general: Relapsing-remitting, secondary progressive and progressive-relapsing courses of multiple sclerosis were included. Broader study findings: Normalized Chao1 diversity was significantly reduced in patients versus controls. The authors found that F measure strongly co-clustered same-batch samples. Patients had higher frequencies than controls of four to six TRBV segments, including TRBV5-6, TRBV5-1 and TRBV20-1.

The CDR3 spans 15 residues. Germline values: CDR1 DFQATT, CDR2 SNEGSKA (reference sequence). For this clonotype: The antigen remains unidentified.

Unique molecular identifiers were present in the TCR beta cDNA libraries. MiXCR, applied by TCRdb to the PCR reads, yields one record per CDR3 protein. The table has some 190,000 distinct CDR3 sequences, over 25% seen once; the top ten hold about 3.4%. The TCR was taken from a girl aged 2 to 17 with multiple sclerosis. The chain employs TRBV20-1 and TRBJ1-2, with TRBD1 matching 12 bases. Sequencing input: blood. CDR3 residues: CSYKLGTGGTYGYTF. In DNA, the CDR3 is TGCAGCTACAAGTTGGGGACAGGGGGCACCTATGGCTACACCTTC.